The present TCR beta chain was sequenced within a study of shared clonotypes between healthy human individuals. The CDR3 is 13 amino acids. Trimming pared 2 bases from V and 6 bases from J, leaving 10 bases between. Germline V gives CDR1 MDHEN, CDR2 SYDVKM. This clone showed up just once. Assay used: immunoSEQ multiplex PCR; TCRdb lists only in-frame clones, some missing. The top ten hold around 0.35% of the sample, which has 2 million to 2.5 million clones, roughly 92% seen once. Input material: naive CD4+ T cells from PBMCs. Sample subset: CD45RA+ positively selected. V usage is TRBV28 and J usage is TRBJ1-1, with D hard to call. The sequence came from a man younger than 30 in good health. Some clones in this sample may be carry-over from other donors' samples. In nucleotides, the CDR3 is TGTGCCAGCAGTTTAGGGCGGTACGCTGAAGCTTTCTTT. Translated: CASSLGRYAEAFF.